A few counts support the clone carrying this T cell receptor (beta chain). TCRdb reprocessed the 5' RACE reads with MiXCR, giving one entry per CDR3 protein. The data contain roughly 350,000 distinct CDR3 sequences, about 4% of them singletons. CDR3 length: 14 residues. CDR1 SGHKS and CDR2 YYEKEE come from the germline V gene (reference sequence). Trimming took off 3 bases at V and 9 bases at J, with 13 bases between the two ends. The data are from a study of T cells after yellow fever vaccination. This clonotype originated in a man between 18 and 29 years old who received the YFV17D yellow fever vaccine. This chain connects TRBV5-5 to TRBJ1-6; D may be TRBD1 (5 bases). The sample here was PBMCs, taken 5 days after the yellow fever booster vaccination. The CDR3 nucleotides read TGTGCCAGCAGCTCTTGGGGGTCAGGTTCACCCCTCCACTTT. It translates to CASSSWGSGSPLHF.